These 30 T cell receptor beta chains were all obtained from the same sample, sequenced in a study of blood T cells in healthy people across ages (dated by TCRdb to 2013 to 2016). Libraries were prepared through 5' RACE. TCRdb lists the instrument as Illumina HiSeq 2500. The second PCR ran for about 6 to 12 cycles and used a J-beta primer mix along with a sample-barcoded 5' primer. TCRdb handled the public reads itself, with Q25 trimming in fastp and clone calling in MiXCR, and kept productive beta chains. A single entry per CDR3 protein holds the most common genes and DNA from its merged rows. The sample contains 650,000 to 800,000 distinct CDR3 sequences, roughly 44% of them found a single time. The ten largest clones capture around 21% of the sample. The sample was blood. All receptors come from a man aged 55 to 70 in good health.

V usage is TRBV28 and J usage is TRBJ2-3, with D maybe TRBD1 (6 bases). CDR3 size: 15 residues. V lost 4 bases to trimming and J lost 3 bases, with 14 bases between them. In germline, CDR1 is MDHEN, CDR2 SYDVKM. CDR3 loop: CASSSRDKGTDTQYF. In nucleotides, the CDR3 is TGTGCCAGCAGTTCCCGGGACAAGGGGACAGATACGCAGTATTTT.

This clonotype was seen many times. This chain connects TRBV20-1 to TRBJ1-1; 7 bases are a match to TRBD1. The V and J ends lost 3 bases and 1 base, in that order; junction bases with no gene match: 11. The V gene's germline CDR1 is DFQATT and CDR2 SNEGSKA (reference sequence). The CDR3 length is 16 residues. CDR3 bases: TGCAGTGCTAGCTACTACAGGGGAGGAAGGAACACTGAAGCTTTCTTT. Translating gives CSASYYRGGRNTEAFF.

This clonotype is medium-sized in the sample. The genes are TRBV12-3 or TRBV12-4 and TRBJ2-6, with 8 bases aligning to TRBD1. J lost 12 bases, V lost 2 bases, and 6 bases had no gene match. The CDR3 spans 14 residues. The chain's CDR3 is CASSLTGTGFVLTF. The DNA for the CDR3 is TGTGCCAGCAGTTTAACCGGGACAGGATTCGTCCTGACTTTC.

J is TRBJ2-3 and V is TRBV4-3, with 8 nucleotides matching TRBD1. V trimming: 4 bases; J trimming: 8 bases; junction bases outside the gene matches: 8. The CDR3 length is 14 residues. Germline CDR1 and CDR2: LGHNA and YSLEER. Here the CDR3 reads CASSPRQGRSTQYF. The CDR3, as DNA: TGCGCCAGCAGCCCACGACAGGGGAGGAGTACGCAGTATTTT.

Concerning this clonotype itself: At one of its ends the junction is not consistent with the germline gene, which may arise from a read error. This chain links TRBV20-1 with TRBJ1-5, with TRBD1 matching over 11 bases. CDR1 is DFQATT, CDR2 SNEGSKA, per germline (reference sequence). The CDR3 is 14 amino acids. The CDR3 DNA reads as TGCAGTACTAGTTCGGACAGGGGGCATCAGCCCCAGCATTTT. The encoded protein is CSTSSDRGHQPQHF.

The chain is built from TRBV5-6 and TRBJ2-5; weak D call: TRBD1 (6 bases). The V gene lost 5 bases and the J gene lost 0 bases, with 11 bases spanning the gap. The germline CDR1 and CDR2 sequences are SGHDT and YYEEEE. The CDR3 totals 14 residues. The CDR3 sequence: CASREGVNQETQYF. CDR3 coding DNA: TGTGCCAGCAGAGAGGGGGTGAACCAAGAGACCCAGTACTTC.

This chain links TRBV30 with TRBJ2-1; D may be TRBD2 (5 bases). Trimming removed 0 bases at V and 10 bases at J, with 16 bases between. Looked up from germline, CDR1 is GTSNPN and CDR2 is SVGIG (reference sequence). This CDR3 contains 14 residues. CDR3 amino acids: CAWSVGNARGEQFF. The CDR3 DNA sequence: TGTGCCTGGAGTGTCGGGAATGCACGTGGGGAGCAGTTCTTC.

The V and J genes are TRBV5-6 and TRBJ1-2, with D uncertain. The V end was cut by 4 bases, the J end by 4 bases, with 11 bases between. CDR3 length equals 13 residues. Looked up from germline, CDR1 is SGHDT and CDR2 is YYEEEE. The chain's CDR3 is CASSPTQAYGYTF. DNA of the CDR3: TGTGCCAGCAGCCCCACCCAGGCCTATGGCTACACCTTC. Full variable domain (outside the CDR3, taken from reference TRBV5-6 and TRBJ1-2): DAGVTQSPTHLIKTRGQQVTLRCSPKSGHDTVSWYQQALGQGPQFIFQYYEEEERQRGNFPDRFSGHQFPNYSSELNVNALLLGDSALYLCASSPTQAYGYTFGSGTRLTVV.

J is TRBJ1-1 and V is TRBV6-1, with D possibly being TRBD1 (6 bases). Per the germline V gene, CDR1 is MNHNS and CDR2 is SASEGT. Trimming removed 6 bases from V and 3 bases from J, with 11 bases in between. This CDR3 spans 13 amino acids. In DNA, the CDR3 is TGTGCCAGCAGGACAGGAAAAGACACTGAAGCTTTCTTT. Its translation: CASRTGKDTEAFF.

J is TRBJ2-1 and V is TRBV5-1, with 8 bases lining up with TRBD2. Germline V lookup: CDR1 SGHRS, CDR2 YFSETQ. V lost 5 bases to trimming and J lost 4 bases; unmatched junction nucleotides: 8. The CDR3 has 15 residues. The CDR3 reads CASRSGSGGYNEQFF. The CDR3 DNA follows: TGCGCCAGCAGGTCCGGCAGCGGGGGTTACAATGAGCAGTTCTTC.

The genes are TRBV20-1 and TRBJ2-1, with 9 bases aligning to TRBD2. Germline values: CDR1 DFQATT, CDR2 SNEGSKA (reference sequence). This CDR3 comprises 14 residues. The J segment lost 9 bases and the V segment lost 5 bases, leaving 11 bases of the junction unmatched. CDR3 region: CSAFVAGVPGEQFF. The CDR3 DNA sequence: TGCAGTGCTTTCGTAGCGGGGGTTCCTGGTGAGCAGTTCTTC.

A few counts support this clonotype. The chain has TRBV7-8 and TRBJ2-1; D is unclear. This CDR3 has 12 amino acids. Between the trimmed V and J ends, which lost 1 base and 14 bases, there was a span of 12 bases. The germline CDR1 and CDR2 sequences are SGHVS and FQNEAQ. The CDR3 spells CASSLVPSSKFF. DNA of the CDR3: TGTGCCAGCAGCTTAGTCCCTAGTTCGAAGTTCTTC.

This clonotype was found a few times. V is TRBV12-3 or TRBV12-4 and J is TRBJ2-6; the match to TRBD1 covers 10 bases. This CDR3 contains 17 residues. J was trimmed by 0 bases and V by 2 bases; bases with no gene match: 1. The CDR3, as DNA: TGTGCCAGCAGTTTACGGACAGGGGGCTCTGGGGCCAACGTCCTGACTTTC. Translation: CASSLRTGGSGANVLTF.

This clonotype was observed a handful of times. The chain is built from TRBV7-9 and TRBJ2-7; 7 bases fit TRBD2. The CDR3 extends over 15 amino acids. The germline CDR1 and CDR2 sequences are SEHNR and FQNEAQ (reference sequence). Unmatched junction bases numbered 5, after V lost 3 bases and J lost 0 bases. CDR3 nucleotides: TGTGCCAGCAGCTTTTCTGAGCGGGACTCCTACGAGCAGTACTTC. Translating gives CASSFSERDSYEQYF.

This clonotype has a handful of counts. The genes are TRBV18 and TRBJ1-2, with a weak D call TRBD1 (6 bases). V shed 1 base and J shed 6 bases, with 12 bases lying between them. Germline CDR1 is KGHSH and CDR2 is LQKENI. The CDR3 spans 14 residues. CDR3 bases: TGTGCCAGCTCACCACGACAGGAGTTGGATGGCTACACCTTC. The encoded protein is CASSPRQELDGYTF. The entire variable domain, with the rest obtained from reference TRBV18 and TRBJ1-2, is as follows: NAGVMQNPRHLVRRRGQEARLRCSPMKGHSHVYWYRQLPEEGLKFMVYLQKENIIDESGMPKERFSAEFPKEGPSILRIQQVVRGDSAAYFCASSPRQELDGYTFGSGTRLTVV.

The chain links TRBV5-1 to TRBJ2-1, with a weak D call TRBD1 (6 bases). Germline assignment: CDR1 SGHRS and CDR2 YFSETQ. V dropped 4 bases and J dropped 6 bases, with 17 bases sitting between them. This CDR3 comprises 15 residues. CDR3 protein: CASSLGTLLGNEQFF. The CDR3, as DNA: TGCGCCAGCAGCCTTGGGACACTCTTGGGCAATGAGCAGTTCTTC.

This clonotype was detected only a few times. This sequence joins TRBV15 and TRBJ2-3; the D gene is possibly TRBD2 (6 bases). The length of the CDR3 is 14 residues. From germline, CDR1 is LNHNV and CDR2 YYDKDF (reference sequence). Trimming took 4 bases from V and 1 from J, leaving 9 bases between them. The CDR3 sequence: CATSIGGGTDTQYF. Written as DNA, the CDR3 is TGTGCCACCAGCATCGGCGGGGGCACAGATACGCAGTATTTT.

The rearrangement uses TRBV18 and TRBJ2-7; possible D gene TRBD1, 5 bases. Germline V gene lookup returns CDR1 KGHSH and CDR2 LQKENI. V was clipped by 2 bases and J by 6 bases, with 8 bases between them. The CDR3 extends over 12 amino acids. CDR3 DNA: TGTGCCAGCTCACCAGGGGCTCGCGAGCAGTACTTC. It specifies CASSPGAREQYF.

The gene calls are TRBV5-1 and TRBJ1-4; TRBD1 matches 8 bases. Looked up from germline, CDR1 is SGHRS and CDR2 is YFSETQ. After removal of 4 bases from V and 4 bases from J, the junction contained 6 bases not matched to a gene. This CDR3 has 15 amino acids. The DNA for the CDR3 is TGCGCCAGCAGCGCCGGACAGGGCTATAATGAAAAACTGTTTTTT. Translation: CASSAGQGYNEKLFF.

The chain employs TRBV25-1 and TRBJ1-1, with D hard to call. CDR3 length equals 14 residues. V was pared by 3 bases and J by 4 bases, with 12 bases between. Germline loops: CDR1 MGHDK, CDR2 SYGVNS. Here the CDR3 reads CASSDLGLPTEAFF. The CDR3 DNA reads TGTGCCAGCAGTGATTTAGGGCTTCCCACTGAAGCTTTCTTT.

CDR3 in amino acids: CATQGWGEKLFF. DNA for the CDR3: TGTGCCACCCAGGGTTGGGGTGAAAAACTGTTTTTT. The chain joins TRBV10-3 to TRBJ1-4; D possibly corresponds to TRBD1 (5 bases). Looked up from germline, CDR1 is ENHRY and CDR2 is SYGVKD. The CDR3 covers 12 residues. V was cut by 10 bases and J by 7 bases, with 13 bases left in between.

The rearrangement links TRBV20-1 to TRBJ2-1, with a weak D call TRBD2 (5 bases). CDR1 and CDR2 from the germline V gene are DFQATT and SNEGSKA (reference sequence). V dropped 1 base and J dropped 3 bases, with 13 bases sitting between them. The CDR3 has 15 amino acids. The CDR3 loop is CSARGNGKDYNEQFF. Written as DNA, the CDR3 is TGCAGTGCTAGAGGGAACGGGAAAGACTACAATGAGCAGTTCTTC.

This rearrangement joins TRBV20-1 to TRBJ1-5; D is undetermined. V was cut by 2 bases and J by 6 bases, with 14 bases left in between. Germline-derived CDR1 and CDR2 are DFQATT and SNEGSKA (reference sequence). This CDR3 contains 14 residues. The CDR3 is CSARPRFEGQPQHF. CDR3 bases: TGCAGTGCTAGACCCAGATTCGAGGGTCAGCCCCAGCATTTT.

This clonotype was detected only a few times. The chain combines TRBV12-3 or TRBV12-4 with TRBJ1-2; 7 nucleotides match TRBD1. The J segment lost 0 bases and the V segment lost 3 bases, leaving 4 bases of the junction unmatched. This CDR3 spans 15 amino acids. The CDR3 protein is CASSFGTAANYGYTF. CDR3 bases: TGTGCCAGCAGTTTTGGGACAGCCGCTAACTATGGCTACACCTTC.

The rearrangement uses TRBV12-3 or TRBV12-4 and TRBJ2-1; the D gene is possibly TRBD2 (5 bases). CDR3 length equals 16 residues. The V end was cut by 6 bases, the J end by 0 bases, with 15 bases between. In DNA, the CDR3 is TGTGCCAGCAGGAGTTTGCCGGGGAGCTCCTACAATGAGCAGTTCTTC. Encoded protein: CASRSLPGSSYNEQFF.

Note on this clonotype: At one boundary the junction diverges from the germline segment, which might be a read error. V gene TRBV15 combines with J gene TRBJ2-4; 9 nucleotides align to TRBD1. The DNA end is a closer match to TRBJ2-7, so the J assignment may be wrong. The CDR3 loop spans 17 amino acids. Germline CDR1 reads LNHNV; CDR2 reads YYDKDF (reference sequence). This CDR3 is CATSSNVGTGTSCEQYF. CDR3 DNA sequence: TGTGCCACCAGCAGCAACGTCGGGACAGGGACCTCCTGCGAGCAGTACTTC.

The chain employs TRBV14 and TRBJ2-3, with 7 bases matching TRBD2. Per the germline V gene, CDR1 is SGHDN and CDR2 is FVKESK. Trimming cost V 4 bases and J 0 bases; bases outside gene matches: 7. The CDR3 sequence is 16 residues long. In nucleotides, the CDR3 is TGTGCCAGCAGCCCCCAGAGGCGGGGGAGCACAGATACGCAGTATTTT. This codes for CASSPQRRGSTDTQYF.

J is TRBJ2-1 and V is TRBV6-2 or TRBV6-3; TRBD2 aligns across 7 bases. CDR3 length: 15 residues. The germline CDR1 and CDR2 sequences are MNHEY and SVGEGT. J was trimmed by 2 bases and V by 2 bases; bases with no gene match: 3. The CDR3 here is CASSYGRGPYNEQFF. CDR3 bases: TGTGCCAGCAGTTACGGGAGGGGACCCTACAATGAGCAGTTCTTC.

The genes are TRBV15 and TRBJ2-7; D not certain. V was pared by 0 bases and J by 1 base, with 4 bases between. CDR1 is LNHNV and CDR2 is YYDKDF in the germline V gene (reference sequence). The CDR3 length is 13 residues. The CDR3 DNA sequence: TGTGCCACCAGCAGAGAAGCGTCCTACGAGCAGTACTTC. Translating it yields CATSREASYEQYF. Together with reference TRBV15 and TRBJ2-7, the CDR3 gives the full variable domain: DAMVIQNPRYQVTQFGKPVTLSCSQTLNHNVMYWYQQKSSQAPKLLFHYYDKDFNNEADTPDNFQSRRPNTSFCFLDIRSPGLGDTAMYLCATSREASYEQYFGPGTRLTVT.

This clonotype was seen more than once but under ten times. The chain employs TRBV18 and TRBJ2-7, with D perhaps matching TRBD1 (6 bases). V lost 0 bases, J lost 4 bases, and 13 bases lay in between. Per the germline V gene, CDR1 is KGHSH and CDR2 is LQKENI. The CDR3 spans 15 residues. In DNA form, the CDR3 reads TGTGCCAGCTCACCACCGACGAAAGGGGGATACGAGCAGTACTTC. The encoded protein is CASSPPTKGGYEQYF.